The 24 T cell receptor beta chains given below trace back to one sample, sequenced in a study of T cell changes during pregnancy in multiple sclerosis. Generated by immunoSEQ multiplex PCR, the TCRdb table keeps only in-frame clones and is missing some. The sample lists fewer than 45,000 clones; around 90% were seen once. The sequencing here drew on CD4+ T cells from peripheral blood mononuclear cells, taken after pregnancy. These receptors were obtained from a female donor in good health, enrolled as a control in a pregnancy study.

V usage is TRBV5-4 and J usage is TRBJ1-1, with D possibly matching TRBD1 (6 bases). The CDR3 runs 16 residues. CDR1 and CDR2 (germline): SGHNT, YYREEE (reference sequence). Trimming left V 0 bases short and J 4 bases short, with 16 bases between. DNA for the CDR3: TGTGCCAGCAGCTTGGGTTGGGAGGGGGTGGGCACTGAAGCTTTCTTT. Its translation is CASSLGWEGVGTEAFF.

This chain connects TRBV19 to TRBJ1-2, with a possible D match to TRBD1 (6 bases). Germline CDR1 reads LNHDA; CDR2 reads SQIVND (reference sequence). The CDR3 extends over 15 amino acids. CDR3: CVCVGDRSLGYGYTF. The CDR3 DNA sequence: TGTGTGTGTGTCGGAGACAGGTCCCTAGGATATGGCTACACCTTC.

This chain uses TRBV23-1 with TRBJ2-6, with 8 positions matching TRBD1. Being an ORF, TRBV23-1 has a function that is uncertain. Trimming cost V 0 bases and J 3 bases; bases outside gene matches: 7. The CDR3 spans 18 residues. CDR3 in amino acids: CASSQSPDRALGANVLTF. DNA of the CDR3: TGCGCCAGCAGTCAATCGCCGGACAGGGCTCTTGGGGCCAACGTCCTGACTTTC.

This clone has a handful of counts. The rearrangement links TRBV9 to TRBJ1-1; TRBD1 is a possible D gene (6 bases). CDR3 size: 17 residues. Trimming shortened V by 0 bases and J by 5 bases, and 20 bases separated the two germline ends. Germline CDR1 and CDR2: SGDLS and YYNGEE. CDR3 residues: CASSVGPRQAEGTEAFF. For the CDR3, the DNA is TGTGCCAGCAGCGTAGGGCCCCGACAGGCCGAGGGGACTGAAGCTTTCTTT.

The chain uses TRBV6-5 and TRBJ1-1; D remains unclear. The CDR3 is 13 amino acids. Germline V lookup: CDR1 MNHEY, CDR2 SVGAGI. With 6 bases removed from V and 3 bases from J, the gap between germline ends came to 11 bases. The CDR3 loop is CASRQGLDTEAFF. The CDR3, as DNA: TGTGCCAGCAGGCAAGGACTGGACACTGAAGCTTTCTTT.

The CDR3 DNA reads as TGTGCCAGCAGCGTAGCCCGGGAACAAGAGACCCAGTACTTC. Encoded protein: CASSVAREQETQYF. This chain joins TRBV9 and TRBJ2-5, with TRBD2 as a possible D gene (5 bases). This CDR3 region has 14 residues. V was clipped by 0 bases and J by 2 bases, with 8 bases between them. Per germline, CDR1 SGDLS and CDR2 YYNGEE.

This chain connects TRBV28 to TRBJ2-4, with TRBD1 matching 8 bases. After removal of 10 bases from V and 1 base from J, the junction contained 3 bases not matched to a gene. The germline CDR1 and CDR2 sequences are MDHEN and SYDVKM. The CDR3 covers 13 residues. The CDR3 loop is CAIRTGAKNIQYF. The CDR3, as DNA: TGTGCCATCCGGACAGGGGCCAAAAACATTCAGTACTTC.

The chain is built from TRBV14 and TRBJ2-1; TRBD1 is a possible D gene (5 bases). The length of the CDR3 is 21 residues. V lost 4 bases to trimming and J lost 3 bases, with 31 bases between them. Per the germline V gene, CDR1 is SGHDN and CDR2 is FVKESK. The CDR3 coding sequence is TGTGCCAGCAGCCTCCCCCAAAGAAAGAAGGAAAAGGGGATTATCTACAATGAGCAGTTCTTC. Translated: CASSLPQRKKEKGIIYNEQFF.

The chain recombines TRBV5-3 with TRBJ1-2, with 9 bases that match TRBD1. TRBV5-3 is an open reading frame, and its role is uncertain. The CDR3 sequence is 19 residues long. With 2 bases clipped from V and 1 base from J, the junction kept 15 bases outside the gene matches. CDR3 loop: CARSFQDRGGLTVNYGYTF. The DNA of the CDR3 is TGTGCCAGAAGCTTCCAGGACAGGGGCGGGTTGACGGTTAACTATGGCTACACCTTC.

This clone was observed once. The chain carries TRBV9 and TRBJ2-1, with 10 bases lining up with TRBD1. Per germline, CDR1 SGDLS and CDR2 YYNGEE. V trimming: 4 bases; J trimming: 8 bases; junction bases outside the gene matches: 15. The CDR3 totals 17 residues. CDR3 sequence: CASSPHFSGTGDDEQFF. CDR3 coding DNA: TGTGCCAGCAGCCCGCACTTCTCCGGGACAGGGGACGATGAGCAGTTCTTC.

The chain recombines TRBV27 with TRBJ2-2; 8 bases align to TRBD2. The CDR3 has 15 amino acids. The germline V gene has CDR1 MNHEY and CDR2 SMNVEV (reference sequence). V lost 2 bases to trimming and J lost 2 bases; unmatched junction nucleotides: 1. For the CDR3, the DNA is TGTGCCAGCAGTTTAGCGGGGGGTAACACCGGGGAGCTGTTTTTT. Amino acids: CASSLAGGNTGELFF.

V and J are TRBV19 and TRBJ1-1; a possible D gene is TRBD1 (6 bases). CDR1 and CDR2 (germline): LNHDA, SQIVND (reference sequence). This CDR3 region has 15 residues. V shed 2 bases and J shed 6 bases, with 16 bases lying between them. The CDR3 here is CASSIITGRGSEAFF. In nucleotides, the CDR3 is TGTGCCAGTAGTATAATAACGGGCAGGGGTTCTGAAGCTTTCTTT.

This chain uses TRBV7-7 with TRBJ1-1; 7 positions match TRBD1. The CDR3 spans 13 residues. The V gene end was trimmed by 2 bases and the J gene end by 7 bases; junction bases not matched to a gene: 4. Germline lookup yields CDR1 SSHAT and CDR2 FNYEAQ (reference sequence). The CDR3 spells CASSLNRDSEAFF. As DNA, the CDR3 is TGTGCCAGCAGCTTAAACCGGGACAGTGAAGCTTTCTTT.

J is TRBJ1-4 and V is TRBV4-3, with a weak D call TRBD1 (5 bases). Trimming cost V 1 base and J 12 bases, with 15 bases left between them. Germline V gene lookup returns CDR1 LGHNA and CDR2 YSLEER. The CDR3 covers 14 residues. The CDR3 protein is CASSQGGAALELFF. The CDR3 bases are TGCGCCAGCAGCCAAGGCGGGGCGGCCTTAGAACTGTTTTTT.

The chain has TRBV4-3 and TRBJ2-1; weak D call: TRBD2 (6 bases). V lost 4 bases to trimming and J lost 8 bases, with 30 bases between them. Germline-derived CDR1 and CDR2 are LGHNA and YSLEER. This CDR3 region has 19 residues. The CDR3 protein is CASSLRGKRRGYNIDEQFF. DNA for the CDR3: TGCGCCAGCAGCCTTAGGGGTAAGCGGCGGGGATATAACATTGATGAGCAGTTCTTC.

The chain is built from TRBV10-2 and TRBJ2-7; TRBD2 matches 7 bases. Trimming took 0 bases from V and 4 from J; bases not matched to a gene: 15. This CDR3 is built from 18 residues. CDR1 WSHSY and CDR2 SAAADI come from the germline V gene. DNA of the CDR3: TGCGCCAGCAGTGAGTCGACATCCGTGGCGGGAGTTACGTACGAGCAGTACTTC. It yields the protein CASSESTSVAGVTYEQYF.

The V call is TRBV5-6, the J call TRBJ1-1; tentatively, D is TRBD1 (6 bases). V lost 4 bases and J 3 bases, leaving 16 bases between the germline ends. CDR3 size: 15 residues. Germline CDR1 SGHDT, CDR2 YYEEEE. DNA for the CDR3: TGTGCCAGCAGCCGGGGGGGCCTAAGGGACACTGAAGCTTTCTTT. It specifies CASSRGGLRDTEAFF.

The V gene is TRBV7-8, the J gene TRBJ2-1; 13 bases are a match to TRBD2. With V trimmed by 5 bases and J by 5 bases, 12 bases remained unmatched. Germline CDR1 is SGHVS and CDR2 is FQNEAQ. The CDR3 is made up of 18 amino acids. CDR3 in amino acids: CASSQQLAGGPGHNEQFF. DNA of the CDR3: TGTGCCAGCAGCCAGCAACTAGCGGGAGGGCCGGGTCACAATGAGCAGTTCTTC.

This chain links TRBV5-1 with TRBJ1-1; TRBD1 aligns across 7 bases. The germline gives CDR1 SGHRS, CDR2 YFSETQ. The CDR3 consists of 16 residues. V lost 2 bases, J lost 4 bases, and 11 bases stayed unmatched. Here the CDR3 reads CASSLGRGNLGTEAFF. In nucleotides, the CDR3 is TGCGCCAGCAGCTTAGGCAGGGGGAATCTAGGCACTGAAGCTTTCTTT.

This rearrangement joins TRBV12-5 to TRBJ2-1, with TRBD2 matching 9 bases. Germline trimming cut 4 bases from V and 8 bases from J; bases unmatched to any gene: 9. The V gene's germline CDR1 is LGHNT and CDR2 FRNRAP. There are 15 residues in the CDR3. In DNA form, the CDR3 reads TGTGCTAGTGGTTCTCCCAAGGGACTAGCCTATGAGCAGTTCTTC. It codes for CASGSPKGLAYEQFF.

The V and J genes are TRBV25-1 and TRBJ2-5; TRBD2 agrees at 10 bases. Germline V gene sequence: CDR1 MGHDK, CDR2 SYGVNS. The CDR3 spans 14 residues. Trimming at V came to 3 bases and at J to 5 bases, leaving 3 bases not matched to a gene. The CDR3 is CASSEGAGGETQYF. CDR3 DNA: TGTGCCAGCAGTGAGGGAGCGGGGGGGGAGACCCAGTACTTC.

The J gene is TRBJ2-2, the V gene TRBV5-5; 10 bases agree with TRBD1. The CDR3 contains 16 residues. Germline V CDR1 and CDR2: SGHKS, YYEKEE (reference sequence). The V segment lost 3 bases and the J segment 3 bases; nucleotides outside the gene matches: 5. CDR3 in DNA: TGTGCCAGCAGCTACTTGGGACAGGGGTACACCGGGGAGCTGTTTTTT. As protein: CASSYLGQGYTGELFF.

J is TRBJ2-7 and V is TRBV5-1; a possible D gene is TRBD2 (6 bases). V was shortened by 6 bases and J by 2 bases, with 27 bases between the two germline ends. The CDR3 covers 18 residues. The germline gives CDR1 SGHRS, CDR2 YFSETQ. The CDR3, as DNA: TGCGCCAGCACGGAGTCGGAGGGTGTAGGTGGTCTCCCCTACGAGCAGTACTTC. Its protein is CASTESEGVGGLPYEQYF.

J is TRBJ2-7 and V is TRBV19; D might be TRBD2 (6 bases). CDR1 and CDR2 (germline): LNHDA, SQIVND (reference sequence). The length of the CDR3 is 14 residues. The V and J ends lost 3 bases and 4 bases respectively, with 13 bases between them. CDR3 DNA: TGTGCCAGTAGTATGTTGGGGGGAGCGTACGAGCAGTACTTC. Its translation is CASSMLGGAYEQYF.